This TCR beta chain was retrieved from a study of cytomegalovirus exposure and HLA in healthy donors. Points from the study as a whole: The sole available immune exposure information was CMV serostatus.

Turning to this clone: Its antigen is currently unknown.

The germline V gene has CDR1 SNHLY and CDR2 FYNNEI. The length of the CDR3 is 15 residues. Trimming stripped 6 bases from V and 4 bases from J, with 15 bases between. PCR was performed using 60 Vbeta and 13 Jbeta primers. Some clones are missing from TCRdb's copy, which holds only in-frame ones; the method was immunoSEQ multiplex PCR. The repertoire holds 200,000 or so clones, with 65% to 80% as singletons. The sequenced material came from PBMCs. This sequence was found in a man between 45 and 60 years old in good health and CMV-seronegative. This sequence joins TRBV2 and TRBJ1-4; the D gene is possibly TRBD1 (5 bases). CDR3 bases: TGTGCCAGCAGACCCGGAGGGGTCGATAATGAAAAACTGTTTTTT. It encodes CASRPGGVDNEKLFF.